This TCR beta chain was profiled in a study of T cell repertoires in cytomegalovirus infection. Study findings and constraints: Public TCR beta family frequency separated CMV-and-HLA carriers, including in an independent cohort.

TCRdb reprocessed the reads via MiXCR and lists one record per CDR3 protein. The table has 650,000 to 850,000 distinct CDR3 sequences, under 35% seen once. Germline-derived CDR1 and CDR2 are SGHTA and FQGTGA. This CDR3 region has 11 residues. In regard to this clonotype: As yet, its antigen is unknown. A read error may produce the germline difference seen at one junction end.

V and J are TRBV7-3 and TRBJ2-1; maybe TRBD2 (5 bases). This receptor was obtained from a human donor in good health (CMV status not recorded). Some clones in this sample may be carry-over from other donors' samples. Sequencing was performed on cultured CD8+ T cells from PBMCs, taken from culture after CMV antigen stimulation. The CDR3 bases are TGTACCAGCAGCTTCGGCGGGGAGCAGTTCTTC. Translated: CTSSFGGEQFF.